The T cell receptor beta chain under discussion was sequenced for a study of PD-1 blockade in mismatch repair-deficient tumors. Measured with immunoSEQ multiplex PCR; TCRdb has only the in-frame clones, and not every one. The sample consists of some 40,000 clones, approximately 80% of them appearing once. The germline gives CDR1 SGHVS, CDR2 FQNEAQ. The CDR3 runs 14 residues. Trimming took 8 bases from V and 2 from J, leaving 13 bases between them. The sequence derives from an adult with mismatch repair-deficient cancer. Sample: PBMCs, taken roughly 40 weeks after starting pembrolizumab. The chain recombines TRBV7-8 with TRBJ2-1; the D gene is possibly TRBD2 (6 bases). The CDR3 region has the DNA TGTGCCAGCGGCACTAGCCCCCCCTACAATGAGCAGTTCTTC. Its protein product is CASGTSPPYNEQFF.